The rows below give T cell receptor beta chains drawn from one sample of a study of early stage breast cancer tumors. Method: immunoSEQ multiplex PCR; TCRdb's copy keeps in-frame clones and lacks some. Seen here are fewer than 30,000 clones, about 80% observed once, and the top ten hold about 12%. The sample taken for sequencing was blood. The receptor source for this set is a person in their 60s with breast cancer. The CDR3 runs from the conserved cysteine through the conserved F or W. Fields, in order: CDR3 length, clone size, V gene, D gene, J gene, CDR3 DNA, CDR3 protein. A D gene is named only where the DNA matches it firmly. For some rows the clone size is stated as once, few or many, or as a class when expanded; others skip it.

14	NA	TRBV7-2	TRBD2	TRBJ2-5	TGTGCCAGCAGCTTCAGCGGGGAACAAGAGACCCAGTACTTC	CASSFSGEQETQYF
14	NA	TRBV2	NA	TRBJ2-5	TGTGCCAGCACCCTAGTAGGGTCCAGGGGGACCCAGTACTTC	CASTLVGSRGTQYF
13	NA	TRBV28	TRBD2	TRBJ2-7	TGTAAATCCGGGACTAGCGGCTCCTACGAGCAGTACTTC	CKSGTSGSYEQYF
16	NA	TRBV11-3	TRBD2	TRBJ2-1	TGTGCCAGCAGCCCCCTTCCCTCTAGCGGGAGGCATGAGCAGTTCTTC	CASSPLPSSGRHEQFF
13	few	TRBV5-1	NA	TRBJ1-5	TGCGCCAGCAGCTTTATGCCCGGTCAGCCCCAGCATTTT	CASSFMPGQPQHF
14	NA	TRBV6-1	NA	TRBJ2-7	TGTGCCAGCAAGGGGCACGCGAACGCGTACGAGCAGTACTTC	CASKGHANAYEQYF
13	NA	TRBV27	NA	TRBJ2-6	TGTGCCAGCAGCCCTTCTATAGCCAACGTCCTGACTTTC	CASSPSIANVLTF
15	NA	TRBV5-1	TRBD1	TRBJ2-7	TGCGCCAGCAGCTTCCAGGGGGCCAGCTCCTACGAGCAGTACTTC	CASSFQGASSYEQYF
17	NA	TRBV5-1	NA	TRBJ2-3	TGCGCCAGCAGCTCCCGGGACTGGGGGTGGGGCACAGATACGCAGTATTTT	CASSSRDWGWGTDTQYF
11	few	TRBV6-5	NA	TRBJ1-1	TGTGCCAGCAGTGCGGAGAATGAAGCTTTCTTT	CASSAENEAFF
12	NA	TRBV29-1	TRBD1	TRBJ1-2	TGCAGCGGACAGGGTGCTAACTATGGCTACACCTTC	CSGQGANYGYTF
13	NA	TRBV9	NA	TRBJ1-3	TGTGCCAGCAGCGTAGAGGGGGTCAACACCATATATTTT	CASSVEGVNTIYF
18	NA	TRBV4-3	TRBD2	TRBJ2-2	TGCGCCAGCAGCCAAGATGGGATAGCGGGAGCGAACACCGGGGAGCTGTTTTTT	CASSQDGIAGANTGELFF
16	once	TRBV7-9	TRBD1	TRBJ2-3	TGTGCCAGCAGCTCCCGACAGGGTGGCGGCACAGATACGCAGTATTTT	CASSSRQGGGTDTQYF
16	NA	TRBV9	TRBD2	TRBJ2-7	TGTGCCAGCAGCGTAGGAGGTAGCGGGAGCCCCTACGAGCAGTACTTC	CASSVGGSGSPYEQYF
11	NA	TRBV6-5	TRBD1	TRBJ1-2	TGTGCCAGTCAGGGGGTGTATGGCTACACCTTC	CASQGVYGYTF
17	NA	TRBV7-9	TRBD1	TRBJ2-3	TGTGCCAGCAGCTCTGAGGGGGCCTCGCCCCACACAGATACGCAGTATTTT	CASSSEGASPHTDTQYF